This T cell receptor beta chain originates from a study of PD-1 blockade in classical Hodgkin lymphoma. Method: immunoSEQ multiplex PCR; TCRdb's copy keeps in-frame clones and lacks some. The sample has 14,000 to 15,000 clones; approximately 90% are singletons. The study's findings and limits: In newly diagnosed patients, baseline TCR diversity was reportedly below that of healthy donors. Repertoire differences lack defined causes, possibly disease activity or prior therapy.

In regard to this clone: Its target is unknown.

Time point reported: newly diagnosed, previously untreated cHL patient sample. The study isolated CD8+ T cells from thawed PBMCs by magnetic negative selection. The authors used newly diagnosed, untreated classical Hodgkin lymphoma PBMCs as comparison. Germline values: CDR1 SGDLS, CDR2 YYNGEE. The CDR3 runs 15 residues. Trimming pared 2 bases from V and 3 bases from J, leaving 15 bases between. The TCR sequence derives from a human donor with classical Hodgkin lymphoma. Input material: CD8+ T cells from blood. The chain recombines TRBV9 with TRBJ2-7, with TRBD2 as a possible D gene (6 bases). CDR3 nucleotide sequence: TGTGCCAGCAGCGTCGCGGGACTCCCCCGCTACGAGCAGTACTTC. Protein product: CASSVAGLPRYEQYF.